Ten or more counts support the clone carrying this TCR beta chain. These data originate in a study of T-cell reconstitution after alpha-beta-depleted transplantation in children. Unique molecular identifiers were incorporated during preparation of the TCRbeta library. TCRdb fed the PCR reads into MiXCR, producing one record per CDR3 protein. The sample has 280,000 or so distinct CDR3 sequences, around 10% seen once. This sample comprised peripheral blood, obtained 180 days after TCRalphabeta/CD19-depleted stem cell transplant. This sequence originates from a male patient between 2 and 15 years old who had a stem cell transplant for chronic granulomatous disease, so the T cells may come from the graft donor.

The CDR3 nucleotides are TGTGCCAGCAGCCAGCTAGCGGGAGTTGCCGGGGAGCTGTTTTTT. Its protein is CASSQLAGVAGELFF. V is TRBV14 and J is TRBJ2-2; the match to TRBD2 covers 10 bases. From germline, CDR1 is SGHDN and CDR2 FVKESK. V was pared by 3 bases and J by 6 bases, with 4 bases of the junction left unmatched. This CDR3 is built from 15 residues.